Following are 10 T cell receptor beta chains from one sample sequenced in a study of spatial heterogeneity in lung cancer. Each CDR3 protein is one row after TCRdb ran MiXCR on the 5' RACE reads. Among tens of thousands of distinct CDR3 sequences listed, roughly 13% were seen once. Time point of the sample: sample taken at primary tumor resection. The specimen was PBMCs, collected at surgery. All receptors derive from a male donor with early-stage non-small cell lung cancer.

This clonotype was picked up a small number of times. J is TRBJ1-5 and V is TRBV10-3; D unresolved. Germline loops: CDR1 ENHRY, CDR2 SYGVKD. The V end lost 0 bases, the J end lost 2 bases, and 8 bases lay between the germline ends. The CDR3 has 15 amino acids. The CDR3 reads CAISESVVRNQPQHF. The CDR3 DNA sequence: TGTGCCATCAGTGAGTCCGTCGTCCGCAATCAGCCCCAGCATTTT.

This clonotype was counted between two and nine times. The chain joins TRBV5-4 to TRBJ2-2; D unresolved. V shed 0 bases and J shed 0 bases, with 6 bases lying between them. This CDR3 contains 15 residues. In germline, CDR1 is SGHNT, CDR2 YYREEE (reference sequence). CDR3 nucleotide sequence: TGTGCCAGCAGCTTGGAAATAGCGAACACCGGGGAGCTGTTTTTT. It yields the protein CASSLEIANTGELFF.

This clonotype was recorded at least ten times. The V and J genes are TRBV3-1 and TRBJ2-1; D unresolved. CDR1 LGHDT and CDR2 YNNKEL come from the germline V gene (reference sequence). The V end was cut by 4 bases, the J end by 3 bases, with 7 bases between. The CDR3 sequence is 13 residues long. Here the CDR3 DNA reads TGTGCCAGCAGCCCACCCCTCTACAATGAGCAGTTCTTC. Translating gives CASSPPLYNEQFF.

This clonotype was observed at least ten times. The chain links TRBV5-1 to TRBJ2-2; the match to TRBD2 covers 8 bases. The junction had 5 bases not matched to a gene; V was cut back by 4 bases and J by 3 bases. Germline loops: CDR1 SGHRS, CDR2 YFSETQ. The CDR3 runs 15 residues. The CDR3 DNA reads TGCGCCAGCAGCACCGGGACTAGACACACCGGGGAGCTGTTTTTT. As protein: CASSTGTRHTGELFF.

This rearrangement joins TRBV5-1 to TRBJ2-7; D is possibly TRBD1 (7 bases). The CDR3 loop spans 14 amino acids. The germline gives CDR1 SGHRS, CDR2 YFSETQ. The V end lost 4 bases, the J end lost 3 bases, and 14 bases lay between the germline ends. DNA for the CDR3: TGCGCCAGCAGCGGGACAGCGGGTAGCTACGAGCAGTACTTC. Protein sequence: CASSGTAGSYEQYF. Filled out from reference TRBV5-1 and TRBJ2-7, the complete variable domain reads KAGVTQTPRYLIKTRGQQVTLSCSPISGHRSVSWYQQTPGQGLQFLFEYFSETQRNKGNFPGRFSGRQFSNSRSEMNVSTLELGDSALYLCASSGTAGSYEQYFGPGTRLTVT.

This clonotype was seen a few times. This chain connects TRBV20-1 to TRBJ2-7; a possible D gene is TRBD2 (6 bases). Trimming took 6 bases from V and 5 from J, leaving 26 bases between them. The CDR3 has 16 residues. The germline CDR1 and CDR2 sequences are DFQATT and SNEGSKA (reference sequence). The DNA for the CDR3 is TGCAGTGCGCGGGGCCAAAAATTGACTAGAGGGAACGAGCAGTACTTC. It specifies CSARGQKLTRGNEQYF.

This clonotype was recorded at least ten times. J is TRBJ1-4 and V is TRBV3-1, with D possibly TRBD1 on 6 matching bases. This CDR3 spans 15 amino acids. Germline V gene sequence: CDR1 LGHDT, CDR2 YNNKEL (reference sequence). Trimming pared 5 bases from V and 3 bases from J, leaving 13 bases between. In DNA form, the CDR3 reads TGTGCCAGCAGCTACAGGGATCGATCTAATGAAAAACTGTTTTTT. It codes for CASSYRDRSNEKLFF.

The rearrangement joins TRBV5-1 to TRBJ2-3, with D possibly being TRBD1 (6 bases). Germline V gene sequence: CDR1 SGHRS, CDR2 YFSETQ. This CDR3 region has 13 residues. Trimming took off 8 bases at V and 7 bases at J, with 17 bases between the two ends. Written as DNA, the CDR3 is TGCGCCAGTAACAGGGCCCAGGAGTATACGCAGTATTTT. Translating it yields CASNRAQEYTQYF.

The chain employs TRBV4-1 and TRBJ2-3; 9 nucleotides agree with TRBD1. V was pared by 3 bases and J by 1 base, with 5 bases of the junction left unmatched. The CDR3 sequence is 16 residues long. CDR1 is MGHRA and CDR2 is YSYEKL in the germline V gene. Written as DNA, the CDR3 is TGCGCCAGCAGCCATGTAACAGGGGGCGGCACAGATACGCAGTATTTT. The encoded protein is CASSHVTGGGTDTQYF.

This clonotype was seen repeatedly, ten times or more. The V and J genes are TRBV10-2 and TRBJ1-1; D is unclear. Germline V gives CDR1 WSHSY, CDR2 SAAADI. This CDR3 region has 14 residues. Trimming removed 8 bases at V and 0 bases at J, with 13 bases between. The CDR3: CASLMDGVNTEAFF. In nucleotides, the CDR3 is TGCGCCAGCCTAATGGACGGGGTGAACACTGAAGCTTTCTTT.